The 4 T cell receptor beta chains reported below all come from one sample, sequenced in a study of blood T cells in healthy people across ages. A sample-barcoded 5' primer and a J-beta primer mix were used in a second PCR of about 7 to 11 cycles. TCRdb re-derived calls from the 5' RACE reads in MiXCR, one entry per CDR3 protein. This sample has hundreds of thousands of distinct CDR3 sequences; about 62% occur once, and the top ten carry roughly 22%. Input material: blood. The source is a man aged 25-45 years in good health.

V usage is TRBV25-1 and J usage is TRBJ1-1, with TRBD1 matching 7 bases. The CDR3 loop spans 15 amino acids. The junction had 6 bases not matched to a gene; V was cut back by 4 bases and J by 1 base. The germline gives CDR1 MGHDK, CDR2 SYGVNS. The CDR3 loop reads CASSVGDRANTEAFF. The CDR3 coding sequence is TGTGCCAGCAGTGTTGGGGACAGAGCGAACACTGAAGCTTTCTTT.

The chain couples TRBV15 to TRBJ2-1; 12 bases fit TRBD2. The junction had 8 bases not matched to a gene; V was cut back by 1 base and J by 7 bases. This CDR3 is 17 amino acids long. The V gene's germline CDR1 is LNHNV and CDR2 YYDKDF (reference sequence). The CDR3, as DNA: TGTGCCACCAGCAGAGGAAGGACTAGCGGGGCGAGTAATGAGCAGTTCTTC. Residues: CATSRGRTSGASNEQFF. Full variable domain (remainder filled in from reference TRBV15 and TRBJ2-1): DAMVIQNPRYQVTQFGKPVTLSCSQTLNHNVMYWYQQKSSQAPKLLFHYYDKDFNNEADTPDNFQSRRPNTSFCFLDIRSPGLGDTAMYLCATSRGRTSGASNEQFFGPGTRLTVL.

This clonotype was counted at least ten times. The chain couples TRBV29-1 to TRBJ2-3; unclear D gene. V lost 2 bases and J lost 3, with 6 bases in between. The CDR3 length is 12 residues. Germline CDR1 is SQVTM and CDR2 is ANQGSEA. Written as DNA, the CDR3 is TGCAGCGTTGAACAGGATACAGATACGCAGTATTTT. It specifies CSVEQDTDTQYF.

The chain employs TRBV11-2 and TRBJ2-5; D is tentatively TRBD1 or TRBD2 (6 bases each). Germline loops: CDR1 SGHAT, CDR2 FQNNGV. Between the trimmed V and J ends, which lost 8 bases and 5 bases, there was a span of 24 bases. The CDR3 contains 16 residues. DNA for the CDR3: TGTGCCAGCTGCGTAAACCCCGGGGGACACTCCGAGACCCAGTACTTC. As protein: CASCVNPGGHSETQYF.